This entry lists 32 T cell receptor beta chains sequenced from one sample in a study of blood T cells in healthy people across ages. Primers used in a second PCR of about 6 to 11 cycles were a sample-barcoded 5' primer and a J-beta primer mix. TCRdb re-called the 5' RACE reads with MiXCR, one entry per CDR3 protein. The table has fewer than 800,000 distinct CDR3 sequences, roughly 20% seen once. The material sequenced was blood. All receptors derive from a man aged 65 to 85 in good health.

The chain recombines TRBV7-2 with TRBJ2-7; no reliable D call. CDR1 is SGHTA, CDR2 FQGNSA, per germline. The CDR3 has 13 residues. The V end lost 8 bases, the J end lost 6 bases, and 17 bases lay between the germline ends. CDR3 amino acids: CASRVRPWGEQYF. The CDR3 region has the DNA TGTGCCAGCCGGGTCCGCCCATGGGGCGAGCAGTACTTC.

V is TRBV6-5 and J is TRBJ2-3; D not resolved. The CDR3 covers 13 residues. Germline CDR1 reads MNHEY; CDR2 reads SVGAGI. With 10 bases removed from V and 5 bases from J, the gap between germline ends came to 16 bases. The CDR3 is CATEPQDRDTQYF. The CDR3 nucleotides read TGTGCCACCGAACCTCAGGACCGAGATACGCAGTATTTT.

J is TRBJ1-2 and V is TRBV5-1; D is undetermined. The ends were cut back, 5 bases at V and 3 bases at J, with 14 bases in the middle. The CDR3 consists of 14 residues. Germline lookup yields CDR1 SGHRS and CDR2 YFSETQ. The CDR3 reads CASRPGALDYGYTF. The CDR3 DNA sequence: TGCGCCAGCAGACCGGGAGCCCTTGACTATGGCTACACCTTC.

The table lists this clonotype with a count of one. The V gene is TRBV21-1, the J gene TRBJ2-2; no check of the table's D call, TRBD1, against the DNA was made. TRBV21-1 constitutes a pseudogene. The CDR3 is 15 amino acids. The CDR3 spells CASSSSPRPERGAVF. The CDR3, as DNA: TGTGCCAGCAGCAGTTCCCCCCGACCAGAACGGGGAGCTGTTTTT.

In this sample, this clonotype turned up a few times. The V gene is TRBV10-3, the J gene TRBJ1-2; tentative D call: TRBD1 (6 bases). The CDR3 length is 16 residues. Trimming took 3 bases from V and 4 from J, leaving 18 bases between them. Germline CDR1 reads ENHRY; CDR2 reads SYGVKD. CDR3 region: CAISDLQNGGSYGYTF. The CDR3, as DNA: TGTGCCATCAGTGACCTACAGAACGGGGGCTCCTATGGCTACACCTTC.

This clonotype was picked up a small number of times. The chain is built from TRBV5-6 and TRBJ2-7; 7 bases agree with TRBD1. The CDR3 spans 15 residues. J lost 4 bases, V lost 4 bases, and 11 bases had no gene match. CDR1 is SGHDT and CDR2 is YYEEEE in the germline V gene. CDR3 amino acids: CASSKEQGVWYEQYF. The CDR3, as DNA: TGTGCCAGCAGCAAAGAGCAGGGGGTTTGGTACGAGCAGTACTTC. Complete variable domain (other parts from reference TRBV5-6 and TRBJ2-7): DAGVTQSPTHLIKTRGQQVTLRCSPKSGHDTVSWYQQALGQGPQFIFQYYEEEERQRGNFPDRFSGHQFPNYSSELNVNALLLGDSALYLCASSKEQGVWYEQYFGPGTRLTVT.

The sample holds a few counts of this clonotype. The V and J genes are TRBV4-3 and TRBJ2-4, with D unclear. CDR3 length equals 14 residues. The germline V gene encodes CDR1 LGHNA and CDR2 YSLEER. V dropped 1 base and J dropped 9 bases, with 13 bases sitting between them. In nucleotides, the CDR3 is TGCGCCAGCAGCCAAGCTGTGCGTTTAAGCATTCAGTACTTC. This translates into CASSQAVRLSIQYF.

As to this clonotype: Given the absence of the conserved phenylalanine or tryptophan at the CDR3 end, a read error is likely. This chain connects TRBV20-1 to TRBJ1-6; no definite D call. The V gene's germline CDR1 is DFQATT and CDR2 SNEGSKA (reference sequence). This CDR3 is built from 15 residues. V lost 3 bases to trimming and J lost 5 bases, with 14 bases between them. As DNA, the CDR3 is TGCAGTGCTAGCCCCCCGGTCCAGAATAATTCACCCCTCCACCTT. Its translation is CSASPPVQNNSPLHL.

This clonotype was recorded once. CDR3 sequence: CAISDRDNEQFF. The CDR3 DNA is TGTGCCATCAGTGATCGGGACAATGAGCAGTTCTTC. The V and J genes are TRBV10-3 and TRBJ2-5; D is unclear. The J call could be wrong; TRBJ2-1 is a better fit for the DNA end. CDR1 and CDR2 (germline): ENHRY, SYGVKD. There are 12 residues in the CDR3.

The gene calls are TRBV12-3 or TRBV12-4 and TRBJ2-5, with D perhaps TRBD2 (5 bases). The CDR3 contains 14 residues. V shed 5 bases and J shed 5 bases, with 15 bases lying between them. In nucleotides, the CDR3 is TGTGCCAGCAGTCGCACTAGGGTGCAGGAGACCCAGTACTTC. Translating gives CASSRTRVQETQYF.

The chain has TRBV6-2 or TRBV6-3 and TRBJ2-7; D is uncertain. CDR1 and CDR2 from the germline V gene are MNHEY and SVGEGT. Trimming removed 5 bases at V and 4 bases at J, with 3 bases between. The CDR3 contains 10 residues. This CDR3 reads CASSKYEQYF. In DNA form, the CDR3 reads TGTGCCAGCAGTAAGTACGAGCAGTACTTC.

This chain links TRBV4-3 with TRBJ2-7; 10 bases fit TRBD2. J was trimmed by 5 bases and V by 1 base; bases with no gene match: 8. The CDR3 runs to 16 residues. The germline gives CDR1 LGHNA, CDR2 YSLEER. CDR3 coding DNA: TGCGCCAGCAGCCAAGTTTGGCTAGCGGGAGCCAACGAGCAGTACTTC. It encodes CASSQVWLAGANEQYF.

This clonotype was seen a handful of times. The chain has TRBV2 and TRBJ1-2; D uncertain. This CDR3 spans 15 amino acids. CDR1 is SNHLY and CDR2 is FYNNEI in the germline V gene. Trimming took off 2 bases at V and 0 bases at J, with 10 bases between the two ends. CDR3 loop: CASSEYAGANYGYTF. CDR3 sequence (DNA): TGTGCCAGCAGTGAATATGCAGGAGCTAACTATGGCTACACCTTC.

The chain is built from TRBV2 and TRBJ2-5; 7 positions match TRBD1. After removal of 10 bases from V and 2 bases from J, the junction contained 4 bases not matched to a gene. Looked up from germline, CDR1 is SNHLY and CDR2 is FYNNEI. The CDR3 is 12 residues long. In DNA, the CDR3 is TGTGCCACAGGACAGGTACAAGAGACCCAGTACTTC. This translates into CATGQVQETQYF.

The chain recombines TRBV20-1 with TRBJ2-7; TRBD1 agrees at 7 bases. V dropped 4 bases and J dropped 0; count of bases not matched to a gene: 3. This CDR3 comprises 13 residues. Per the germline V gene, CDR1 is DFQATT and CDR2 is SNEGSKA (reference sequence). This chain's CDR3 is CSAKGQISYEQYF. For the CDR3, the DNA is TGCAGTGCTAAGGGACAGATCTCCTACGAGCAGTACTTC.

The chain employs TRBV5-1 and TRBJ2-1; D possibly corresponds to TRBD2 (6 bases). V dropped 0 bases and J dropped 3 bases, with 13 bases sitting between them. The CDR3 covers 16 residues. Germline V gene data show CDR1 as SGHRS and CDR2 as YFSETQ. The CDR3 DNA reads as TGCGCCAGCAGCTTGGCGGGACTGGCCAACTACAATGAGCAGTTCTTC. Translation gives CASSLAGLANYNEQFF.

V gene TRBV20-1 combines with J gene TRBJ2-4; no definite D call. This CDR3 region has 14 residues. Trimming left V 6 bases short and J 3 bases short, with 15 bases between. The V gene's germline CDR1 is DFQATT and CDR2 SNEGSKA (reference sequence). The CDR3 protein is CSALREWDKNIQYF. In DNA form, the CDR3 reads TGCAGTGCACTGCGAGAGTGGGACAAAAACATTCAGTACTTC.

In this sample, this clonotype turned up many times. V gene TRBV20-1 combines with J gene TRBJ2-5; 11 nucleotides align to TRBD2. The CDR3 consists of 16 residues. CDR1 is DFQATT, CDR2 SNEGSKA, per germline (reference sequence). The V segment lost 3 bases and the J segment 1 base; nucleotides outside the gene matches: 7. CDR3 in amino acids: CSARVLAGGLQETQYF. DNA of the CDR3: TGCAGTGCTAGGGTCCTAGCGGGAGGACTCCAAGAGACCCAGTACTTC.

This chain links TRBV20-1 with TRBJ2-5; 9 bases agree with TRBD2. The J call may be in error: the DNA end matches TRBJ2-1 better. Germline values: CDR1 DFQATT, CDR2 SNEGSKA (reference sequence). The CDR3 sequence is 15 residues long. In DNA, the CDR3 is TGCAGTGCGCCGCCAGGGACTAGCAGAAACAATGAGCAGTTCTTC. It codes for CSAPPGTSRNNEQFF.

This sequence joins TRBV5-1 and TRBJ1-6; 9 nucleotides agree with TRBD1. V shed 4 bases and J 9 bases; nucleotides not matched to a gene: 17. Germline CDR1 reads SGHRS; CDR2 reads YFSETQ. This CDR3 is 18 amino acids long. CDR3 DNA sequence: TGCGCCAGCAGCCCCGTCCCGGGACAGGGTTTAATAGCTTCACCCCTCCACTTT. Translated, it gives CASSPVPGQGLIASPLHF.

The rearrangement joins TRBV11-2 to TRBJ1-6, with 10 nucleotides matching TRBD1. J gave up 10 bases and V 5 bases, and 11 bases lay outside the gene matches. This CDR3 region has 16 residues. Germline CDR1 and CDR2: SGHAT and FQNNGV. The DNA of the CDR3 is TGTGCCAGCAGCCCTGGCGCGGGACAGGGGAGCTCACCCCTCCACTTT. Protein: CASSPGAGQGSSPLHF. The variable domain in full, with the rest retrieved from reference TRBV11-2 and TRBJ1-6, is EAGVAQSPRYKIIEKRQSVAFWCNPISGHATLYWYQQILGQGPKLLIQFQNNGVVDDSQLPKDRFSAERLKGVDSTLKIQPAKLEDSAVYLCASSPGAGQGSSPLHFGNGTRLTVT.

About this clonotype itself: The CDR3 ends on some other residue instead of the conserved phenylalanine or tryptophan, so this is likely a read error. The chain carries TRBV29-1 and TRBJ2-1, with 11 bases lining up with TRBD1. Germline lookup yields CDR1 SQVTM and CDR2 ANQGSEA. The CDR3 covers 13 residues. V trimming: 6 bases; J trimming: 8 bases; junction bases outside the gene matches: 6. CDR3 DNA sequence: TGCAGCGTCGGGACAGGGGGGAGCGATGAGCAGTTCGTC. Translated, it gives CSVGTGGSDEQFV.

This clonotype was counted only a few times. J is TRBJ2-3 and V is TRBV3-1; D gene ambiguous. V was trimmed by 1 base and J by 2 bases, leaving 7 bases between them. There are 14 residues in the CDR3. Germline CDR1 LGHDT, CDR2 YNNKEL (reference sequence). In DNA form, the CDR3 reads TGTGCCAGCAGCCAAGTTGATTCCACAGATACGCAGTATTTT. It yields the protein CASSQVDSTDTQYF.

In its sample, this clonotype was seen a few times. The CDR3 protein is CASKQGGNIQYF. The CDR3 nucleotides read TGTGCCAGCAAACAGGGTGGAAACATTCAGTACTTC. The chain carries TRBV2 and TRBJ2-4, with a tentative D call TRBD1 (6 bases). Germline values: CDR1 SNHLY, CDR2 FYNNEI. V dropped 7 bases and J dropped 6 bases, with 10 bases sitting between them. This CDR3 contains 12 residues.

This sequence joins TRBV5-6 and TRBJ2-7; 7 bases are a match to TRBD1. The germline CDR1 and CDR2 sequences are SGHDT and YYEEEE. The CDR3 is 14 amino acids. Trimming removed 4 bases from V and 6 bases from J; junction bases left unmatched: 10. The CDR3 region has the DNA TGTGCCAGCAGCCCAAGACAGGGAAGAGGCGAGCAGTACTTC. This gives the protein CASSPRQGRGEQYF.

This clonotype was found a few times. The chain is built from TRBV6-5 and TRBJ1-3; 10 positions agree with TRBD1. Unmatched junction bases numbered 6, after V lost 6 bases and J lost 4 bases. The CDR3 loop spans 15 amino acids. CDR1 is MNHEY, CDR2 SVGAGI, per germline. The CDR3 DNA reads TGTGCCAGCAGAAAGGGACAGGGGAGAGGAAACACCATATATTTT. Its protein product is CASRKGQGRGNTIYF.

This clonotype was detected a few times. Here the CDR3 reads CASSVGSVPSYEQYF. The CDR3, as DNA: TGTGCCAGCAGCGTAGGGTCGGTCCCCTCCTACGAGCAGTACTTC. V gene TRBV9 combines with J gene TRBJ2-7; D gene unclear. The CDR3 is 15 amino acids. Germline CDR1 is SGDLS and CDR2 is YYNGEE. The V gene lost 0 bases and the J gene lost 0 bases, with 10 bases spanning the gap.

The rearrangement links TRBV20-1 to TRBJ1-4; TRBD1 might be the D (5 bases). The germline V gene has CDR1 DFQATT and CDR2 SNEGSKA (reference sequence). The CDR3 runs to 15 residues. The V gene lost 2 bases and the J gene lost 0 bases, with 10 bases spanning the gap. Written as DNA, the CDR3 is TGCAGTGCTAGACAGGGATCTGCAACTAATGAAAAACTGTTTTTT. Its protein is CSARQGSATNEKLFF.

This clonotype was observed at least ten times. CDR3 nucleotide sequence: TGTGCCAGCAGTTTTGATCCGGGACTAGCGACTCGGGAGACCCAGTACTTC. This encodes CASSFDPGLATRETQYF. The gene calls are TRBV6-2 or TRBV6-3 and TRBJ2-5, with TRBD2 identical over 10 bases. From germline, CDR1 is MNHEY and CDR2 SVGEGT. CDR3 length: 17 amino acids. Germline trimming cut 4 bases from V and 5 bases from J; bases unmatched to any gene: 13.

This clonotype has only a few counts. The rearrangement uses TRBV7-9 and TRBJ2-1, with D perhaps given as TRBD1 or TRBD2 (5 bases each). The CDR3 extends over 13 amino acids. Trimming removed 5 bases at V and 13 bases at J, with 18 bases between. CDR1 and CDR2 (germline): SEHNR, FQNEAQ (reference sequence). This CDR3 is CASSVERGSYQFF. Here the CDR3 DNA reads TGTGCCAGCAGCGTGGAGAGGGGCTCGTACCAGTTCTTC.

The chain joins TRBV6-5 to TRBJ1-5, with D hard to call. CDR3 length equals 13 residues. Germline V CDR1 and CDR2: MNHEY, SVGAGI. The ends were cut back, 6 bases at V and 3 bases at J, with 9 bases in the middle. The CDR3 region is CASREGFNQPQHF. CDR3 DNA: TGTGCCAGCAGGGAGGGCTTCAATCAGCCCCAGCATTTT.

J is TRBJ2-5 and V is TRBV20-1; the D is unclear. Trimming shortened V by 0 bases and J by 2 bases, and 16 bases separated the two germline ends. The CDR3 is made up of 16 amino acids. Germline CDR1 reads DFQATT; CDR2 reads SNEGSKA (reference sequence). This chain's CDR3 is CSARDGSAATQETQYF. CDR3 coding DNA: TGCAGTGCTAGAGATGGGTCAGCAGCGACGCAAGAGACCCAGTACTTC.